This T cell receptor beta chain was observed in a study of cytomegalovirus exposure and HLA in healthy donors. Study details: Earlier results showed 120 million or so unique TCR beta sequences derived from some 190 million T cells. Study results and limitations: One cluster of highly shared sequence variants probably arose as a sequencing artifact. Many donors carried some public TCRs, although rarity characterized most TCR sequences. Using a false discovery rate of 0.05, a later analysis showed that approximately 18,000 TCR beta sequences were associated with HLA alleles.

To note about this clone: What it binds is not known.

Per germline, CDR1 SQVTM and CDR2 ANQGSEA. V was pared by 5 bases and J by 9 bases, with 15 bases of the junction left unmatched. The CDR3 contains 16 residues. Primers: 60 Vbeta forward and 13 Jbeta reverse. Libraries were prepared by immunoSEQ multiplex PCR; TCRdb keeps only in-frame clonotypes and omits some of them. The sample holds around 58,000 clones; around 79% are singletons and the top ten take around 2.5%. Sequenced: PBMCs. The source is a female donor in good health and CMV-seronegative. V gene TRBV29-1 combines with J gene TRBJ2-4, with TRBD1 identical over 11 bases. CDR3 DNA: TGCAGCGTTTCCCCCGGGACAGGGGGGTTATTGGGCATTCAGTACTTC. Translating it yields CSVSPGTGGLLGIQYF.